This record looks at one T cell receptor beta chain sequence and its context. What it binds is not known. Germline CDR1 reads SGHTA; CDR2 reads FQGTGA. This CDR3 has 12 amino acids. V lost 2 bases and J lost 3, with 1 base in between. The data stem from a study of OX40 agonist ivuxolimab in advanced cancers. The study's findings and limits: Among the least clonally expanded were partial responders at 0.1-3.0 mg/kg.

Produced via immunoSEQ multiplex PCR; TCRdb's table is partial and in-frame only. The sample has 95,000 to 150,000 clones; around 89% are singletons. This chain uses TRBV7-3 with TRBJ2-2; D ambiguous. The receptor was isolated from an adult with an advanced solid tumor such as melanoma, head and neck, liver or kidney cancer. The sequencing used CD4+ or CD8+ T cells sorted from blood, collected in a trial of the OX40 agonist ivuxolimab. The chain's CDR3 is CASSLYTGELFF. The CDR3 DNA sequence: TGTGCCAGCAGCTTATACACCGGGGAGCTGTTTTTT.